This T cell receptor (beta chain) was identified during a study of CXCR3-negative and CXCR3-positive naive CD8 T cells. Study outcomes and limitations: Similarly elevated diversity marked both naive subsets, with memory CD8+ cells showing far lower diversity. Naive cells that were CXCR3-positive had more hydrophobic TRB CDR3s (compared with CXCR3-negative naive cells). The study found that naive CXCR3-negative and CXCR3-positive cells shared TRBV-TRBJ usage, while memory cells differed.

Germline assignment: CDR1 MGHRA and CDR2 YSYEKL. This CDR3 is built from 16 residues. UMI-labeled 5' RACE yielded the TRB cDNA libraries. Using the 5' RACE reads, TCRdb records one entry per CDR3 protein without DNA. The sample holds around 140,000 distinct CDR3 sequences. Naive CD8+ T lymphocytes were specified as CD45RO-CCR7+CD27+CD95-. About this clonotype itself: Its cognate antigen is unknown.

This rearrangement joins TRBV4-1 to TRBJ2-3; TCRdb gives TRBD2 as the D gene, but with no DNA this cannot be confirmed. This receptor was taken from a human donor in good health. Some clones in this sample may be carry-over from other donors' samples. Sample: naive CXCR3+ CD8+ T cells from blood. Subset reported: CD45RO-CCR7+CD27+CD95- naive CD8+ T cells expressing CXCR3 (TNR3+). CDR3 in amino acids: CASSQIGRKRTDTQYF.